This T cell receptor beta chain was captured by sequencing in a study of blood T cell repertoires in COVID-19. For the study at large: Researchers got acute and convalescent COVID-19 samples from the United States, Italy and Spain. T cells, B-cell-depleted T cells, or PBMCs supplied cDNA or gDNA.

V was cut by 0 bases and J by 8 bases, with 13 bases left in between. Looked up from germline, CDR1 is LGHDT and CDR2 is YNNKEL (reference sequence). The CDR3 runs to 14 residues. In the authors' methods: Estimates of nucleated cell counts were drawn from the amplification of reference gene primers. Assay: immunoSEQ multiplex PCR; the TCRdb copy retains only in-frame clones and omits some. Clone size and the V and J calls come from that table; the DNA yielded D and trimming. The sample lists 250,000 to 300,000 clones; 85% to 90% were seen once. This clone came up a few times. This TCR was recovered from a man between 18 and 29 years old with active or convalescent COVID-19. The sequencing input was peripheral blood. The genes are TRBV3-1 (or the pseudogene TRBV3-2) and TRBJ1-2; no reliable D call. CDR3 nucleotide sequence: TGTGCCAGCAGCCAAGATCCGGGTTTAAGGGGCTACACCTTC. Translation gives CASSQDPGLRGYTF.